This T cell receptor beta chain was identified in a study of beta chain features in type 1 diabetes. Germline V lookup: CDR1 SNHLY, CDR2 FYNNEI. With 2 bases removed from V and 4 bases from J, the gap between germline ends came to 8 bases. The CDR3 has 13 residues. Many counts were recorded for this clone. The sequenced template was cDNA made from the entire isolated RNA. The repertoire was sequenced with immunoSEQ multiplex PCR; TCRdb's copy has only in-frame clones and lacks some. The sample holds fewer than 150,000 clones, 6.9% seen once. The rearrangement links TRBV2 to TRBJ1-2, with a weak D call TRBD1 (5 bases). The TCR originated in a young woman in good health. Specimen: central memory CD4+ T cells from blood. This chain's CDR3 is CASSEQGGYGYTF. CDR3 DNA: TGTGCCAGCAGTGAACAGGGTGGCTATGGCTACACCTTC.